The present entry profiles one T cell receptor (beta chain) with its context. The source of the sample is a study of blood T cell repertoires in COVID-19. Across the study: The United States, Italy and Spain were the sources of the acute and convalescent COVID-19 samples.

Germline V CDR1 and CDR2: MNHEY, SVGAGI. The CDR3 length is 13 residues. Deletions cut 6 bases from V and 5 bases from J, with 13 bases between. Per the study methods: Reference gene primer amplification yielded estimated nucleated cell counts. Libraries were prepared by immunoSEQ multiplex PCR; TCRdb keeps only in-frame clonotypes and omits some of them. The V and J calls and clone size were taken over from that table, and D and trimming were inferred from the DNA. There are roughly 250,000 clones in the sample; over 80% occur only once, and less than 0.9% lies in the top ten. The origin of this receptor is a man between 45 and 60 years old who had been exposed to COVID-19. The sequenced material came from PBMCs or T cells enriched from blood (not recorded which). The chain links TRBV6-5 to TRBJ2-5, with TRBD1 as a possible D gene (5 bases). Here the CDR3 reads CASRIGVGETQYF. The CDR3 DNA follows: TGTGCCAGCAGAATAGGGGTAGGGGAGACCCAGTACTTC.